These T cell receptor beta chains were read from a single sample in a study of blood T cell repertoires in COVID-19. This table comes from immunoSEQ multiplex PCR, and its TCRdb copy is limited to in-frame clones, with some not included. This table has fewer than 200,000 clones, about four fifths appearing once. Sequencing input: peripheral blood. These receptors were taken from a woman over 75 with COVID-19, enrolled during active disease. CDR3s include the opening cysteine and the closing phenylalanine or tryptophan. The order of the fields is V gene, clone size, J gene, D gene, CDR3 DNA, CDR3 protein. A D gene is named only where the DNA matches it firmly. Clone size is shown for a subset of rows, as once, few, many or a class of expanded clone.

V gene: TRBV7-8; clone size: NA; J gene: TRBJ2-2; D gene: TRBD2; CDR3 DNA: TGTGCCAGCAGCCCACTGGCTAGCGGGAGGGCCCGCCCCGGGGAGCTGTTTTTT; CDR3 protein: CASSPLASGRARPGELFF
V gene: TRBV6-5; clone size: NA; J gene: TRBJ1-2; D gene: TRBD1; CDR3 DNA: TGTGCCAGCAGTTACTCTGTGAGGACAGGGGGCTTTGGCTACACCTTC; CDR3 protein: CASSYSVRTGGFGYTF
V gene: TRBV29-1; clone size: few; J gene: TRBJ2-7; D gene: NA; CDR3 DNA: TGCAGCGTCAAACAGGGCTCCTACGAGCAGTACTTC; CDR3 protein: CSVKQGSYEQYF
V gene: TRBV3-1/TRBV3-2; clone size: NA; J gene: TRBJ2-7; D gene: NA; CDR3 DNA: TGTGCCAGCAGCCAAGATGGGGGGGGCCTAGCGGTCTCCTACGAGCAGTACTTC; CDR3 protein: CASSQDGGGLAVSYEQYF
V gene: TRBV28; clone size: NA; J gene: TRBJ2-5; D gene: TRBD1; CDR3 DNA: TGTGCCAGCAGTTTATTGGGGACAGCACTCGGAGAGACCCAGTACTTC; CDR3 protein: CASSLLGTALGETQYF
V gene: TRBV27; clone size: NA; J gene: TRBJ2-7; D gene: TRBD2; CDR3 DNA: TGTGCCAGCAGTCTGAGCGGGAGCTACGAGCAGTACTTC; CDR3 protein: CASSLSGSYEQYF
V gene: TRBV5-7; clone size: NA; J gene: TRBJ2-6; D gene: TRBD2; CDR3 DNA: TGTGCCAGCAGCTTGGTTCTAGCGGGAGATATCTCTGGGGCCAACGTCCTGACTTTC; CDR3 protein: CASSLVLAGDISGANVLTF
V gene: TRBV11-3; clone size: NA; J gene: TRBJ2-7; D gene: TRBD2; CDR3 DNA: TGTGCCAGCAGCTTGAAGTCAGCGGGGGGTTGGGAGCAGTACTTC; CDR3 protein: CASSLKSAGGWEQYF
V gene: TRBV6-5; clone size: NA; J gene: TRBJ1-1; D gene: TRBD1; CDR3 DNA: TGTGCCAGCAGCCTGGACAGGGGTACTGAAGCTTTCTTT; CDR3 protein: CASSLDRGTEAFF
V gene: TRBV5-6; clone size: once; J gene: TRBJ1-2; D gene: TRBD1; CDR3 DNA: TGTGCCAGCAGCGTGCGGGACAGGGGTCGAGGTGGCTACACCTTC; CDR3 protein: CASSVRDRGRGGYTF
V gene: TRBV3-1/TRBV3-2; clone size: once; J gene: TRBJ2-3; D gene: TRBD2; CDR3 DNA: TGTGCCAGCAGCTCCATAGCGGGATATAGCACAGATACGCAGTATTTT; CDR3 protein: CASSSIAGYSTDTQYF
V gene: TRBV18; clone size: NA; J gene: TRBJ1-1; D gene: NA; CDR3 DNA: TGTGCCAGCTCACCCGGAGAAGGAGAAGCTTTCTTT; CDR3 protein: CASSPGEGEAFF
V gene: TRBV29-1; clone size: NA; J gene: TRBJ1-2; D gene: NA; CDR3 DNA: TGCAGCGTTGAAGATCCACAGGATCTTAACTATGGCTACACCTTC; CDR3 protein: CSVEDPQDLNYGYTF
V gene: TRBV5-6; clone size: NA; J gene: TRBJ2-4; D gene: NA; CDR3 DNA: TGTGCCAGCAGCTTGGTGGGGGGAACCAAAAACATTCAGTACTTC; CDR3 protein: CASSLVGGTKNIQYF
V gene: TRBV7-8; clone size: NA; J gene: TRBJ2-2; D gene: NA; CDR3 DNA: TGTGCCAGCAGCTTAGTATCCGGGAACACCGGGGAGCTGTTTTTT; CDR3 protein: CASSLVSGNTGELFF